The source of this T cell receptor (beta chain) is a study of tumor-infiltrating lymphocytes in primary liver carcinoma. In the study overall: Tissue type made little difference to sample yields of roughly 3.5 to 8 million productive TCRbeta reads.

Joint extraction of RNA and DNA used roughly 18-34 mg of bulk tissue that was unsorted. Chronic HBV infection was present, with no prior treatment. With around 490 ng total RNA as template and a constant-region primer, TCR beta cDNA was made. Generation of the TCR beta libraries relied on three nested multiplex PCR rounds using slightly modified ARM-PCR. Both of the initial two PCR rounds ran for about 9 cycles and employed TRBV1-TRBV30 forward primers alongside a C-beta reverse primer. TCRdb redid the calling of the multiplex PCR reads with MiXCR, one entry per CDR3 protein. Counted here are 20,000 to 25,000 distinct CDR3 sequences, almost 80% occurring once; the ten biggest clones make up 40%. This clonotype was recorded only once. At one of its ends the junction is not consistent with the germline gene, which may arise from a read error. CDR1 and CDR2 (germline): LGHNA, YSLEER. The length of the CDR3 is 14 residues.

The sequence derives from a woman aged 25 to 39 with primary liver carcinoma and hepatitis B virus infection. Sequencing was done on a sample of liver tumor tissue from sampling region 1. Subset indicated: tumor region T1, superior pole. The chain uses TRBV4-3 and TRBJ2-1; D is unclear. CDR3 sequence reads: CASSHSELGNQQFF. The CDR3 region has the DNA TGCGCCAGCAGCCACTCAGAGTTGGGCAATCAGCAGTTCTTC.